This TCR beta chain came from a study of T cells after yellow fever vaccination. About the research overall: The fractions with low cell numbers were processed using SMART-Seq v4 Ultra Low Input. Study conclusions and caveats: The study found a weaker secondary response that peaked faster, day 5 versus 15. Clones from primary vaccination mostly reappeared after the booster (around 97% CD4, less than 90% CD8).

MiXCR, applied by TCRdb to the 5' RACE reads, yields one record per CDR3 protein. Among some 300,000 distinct CDR3 sequences listed, 8.5% to 10% were seen once. This clonotype came up many times. As yet, its antigen is unknown. This CDR3 region has 14 residues. Germline CDR1 reads DFQATT; CDR2 reads SNEGSKA (reference sequence). V shed 6 bases and J 7 bases; nucleotides not matched to a gene: 11. This specimen consisted of CD4+ T cells sorted from PBMCs, obtained 5 days after the yellow fever booster vaccination. This receptor was obtained from a man younger than 35 who received the YFV17D yellow fever vaccine. V is TRBV20-1 and J is TRBJ2-1, with 8 bases matching TRBD1. The CDR3 loop reads CSAPRQGALNEQFF. The CDR3, as DNA: TGCAGTGCCCCACGCCAGGGGGCGTTGAATGAGCAGTTCTTC.